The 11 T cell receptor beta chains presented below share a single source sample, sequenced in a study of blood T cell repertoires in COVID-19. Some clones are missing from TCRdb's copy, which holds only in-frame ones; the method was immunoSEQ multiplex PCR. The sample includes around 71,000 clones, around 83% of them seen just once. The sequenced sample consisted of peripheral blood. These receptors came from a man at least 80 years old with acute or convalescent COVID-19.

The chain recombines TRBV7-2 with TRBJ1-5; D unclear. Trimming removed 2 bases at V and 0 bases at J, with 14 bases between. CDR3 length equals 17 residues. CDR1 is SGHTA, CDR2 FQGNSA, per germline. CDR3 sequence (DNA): TGTGCCAGCAGCTTATCTAGCACAGAATATAGCAATCAGCCCCAGCATTTT. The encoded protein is CASSLSSTEYSNQPQHF.

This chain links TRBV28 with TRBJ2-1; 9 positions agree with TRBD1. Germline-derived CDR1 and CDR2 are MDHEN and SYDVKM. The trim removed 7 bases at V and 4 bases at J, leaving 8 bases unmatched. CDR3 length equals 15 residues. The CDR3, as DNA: TGTGCCAGCAAGGACGGGACAGGGTCTTACAATGAGCAGTTCTTC. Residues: CASKDGTGSYNEQFF.

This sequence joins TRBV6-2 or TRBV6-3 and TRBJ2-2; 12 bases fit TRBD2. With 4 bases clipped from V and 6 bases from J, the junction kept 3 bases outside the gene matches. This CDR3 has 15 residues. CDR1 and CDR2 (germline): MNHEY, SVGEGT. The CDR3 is CASSFTSGRSGELFF. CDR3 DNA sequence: TGTGCCAGCAGTTTCACTAGCGGGAGGTCCGGGGAGCTGTTTTTT.

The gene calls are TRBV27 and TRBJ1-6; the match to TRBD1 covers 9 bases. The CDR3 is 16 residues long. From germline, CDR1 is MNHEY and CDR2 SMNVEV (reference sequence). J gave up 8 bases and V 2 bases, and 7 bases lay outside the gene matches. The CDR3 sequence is CASSLPLGQGYSPLHF. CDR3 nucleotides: TGTGCCAGCAGTTTACCACTCGGACAGGGGTATTCACCCCTCCACTTT.

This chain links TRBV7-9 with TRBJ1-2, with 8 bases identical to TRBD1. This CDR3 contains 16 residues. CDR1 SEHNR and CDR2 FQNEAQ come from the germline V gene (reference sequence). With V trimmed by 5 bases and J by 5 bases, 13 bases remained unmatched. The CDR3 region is CASSPRQGTYWYGYTF. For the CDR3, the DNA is TGTGCCAGCAGCCCCCGACAGGGGACGTATTGGTATGGCTACACCTTC.

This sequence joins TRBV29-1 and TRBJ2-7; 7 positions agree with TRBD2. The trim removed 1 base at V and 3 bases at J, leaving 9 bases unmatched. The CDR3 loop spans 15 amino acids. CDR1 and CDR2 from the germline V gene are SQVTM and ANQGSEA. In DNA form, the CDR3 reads TGCAGCGTTGAAGGTCCGGGAGGACCTTTCTACGAGCAGTACTTC. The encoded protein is CSVEGPGGPFYEQYF.

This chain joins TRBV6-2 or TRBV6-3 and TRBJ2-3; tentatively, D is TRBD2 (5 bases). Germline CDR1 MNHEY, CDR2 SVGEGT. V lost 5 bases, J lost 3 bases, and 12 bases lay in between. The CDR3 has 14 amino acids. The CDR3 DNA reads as TGTGCCAGCAGTAAACTAGATTGGACAGATACGCAGTATTTT. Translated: CASSKLDWTDTQYF.

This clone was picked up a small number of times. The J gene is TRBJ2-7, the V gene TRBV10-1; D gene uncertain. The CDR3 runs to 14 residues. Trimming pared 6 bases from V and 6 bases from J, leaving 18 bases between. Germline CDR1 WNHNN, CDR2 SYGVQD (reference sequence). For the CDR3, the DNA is TGCGCCAGCAGCCCAGCTGGGCGTCAAGCCGAGCAGTACTTC. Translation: CASSPAGRQAEQYF.

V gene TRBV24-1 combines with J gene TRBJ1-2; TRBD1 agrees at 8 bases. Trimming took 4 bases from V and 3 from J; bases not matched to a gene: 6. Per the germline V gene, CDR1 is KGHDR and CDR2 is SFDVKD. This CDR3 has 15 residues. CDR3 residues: CATSDTTGADYGYTF. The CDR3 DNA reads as TGTGCCACCAGTGACACGACAGGGGCCGACTATGGCTACACCTTC.

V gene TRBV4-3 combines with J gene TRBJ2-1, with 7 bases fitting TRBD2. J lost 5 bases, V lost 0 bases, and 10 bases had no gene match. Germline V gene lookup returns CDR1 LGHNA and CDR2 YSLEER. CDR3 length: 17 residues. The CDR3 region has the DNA TGCGCCAGCAGCCAAGATTCTTTGGTGGGAGGGGACAATGAGCAGTTCTTC. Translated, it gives CASSQDSLVGGDNEQFF.

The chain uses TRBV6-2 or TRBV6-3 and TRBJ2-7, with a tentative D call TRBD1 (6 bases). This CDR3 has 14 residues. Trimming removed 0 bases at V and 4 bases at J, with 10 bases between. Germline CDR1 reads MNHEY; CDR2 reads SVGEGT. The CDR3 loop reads CASSYSVGGYEQYF. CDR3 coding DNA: TGTGCCAGCAGTTACTCGGTAGGGGGTTACGAGCAGTACTTC.